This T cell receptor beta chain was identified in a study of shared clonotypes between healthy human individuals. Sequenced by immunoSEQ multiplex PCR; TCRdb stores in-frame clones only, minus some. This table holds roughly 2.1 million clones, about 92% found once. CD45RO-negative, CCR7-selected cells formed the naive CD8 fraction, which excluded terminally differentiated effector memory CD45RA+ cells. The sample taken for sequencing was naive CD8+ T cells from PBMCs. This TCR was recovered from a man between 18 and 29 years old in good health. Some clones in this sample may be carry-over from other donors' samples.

The CDR3 reads CASSSPERAISYEQYF. The CDR3 region has the DNA TGTGCCAGCTCATCCCCGGAACGGGCCATCTCCTACGAGCAGTACTTC. The gene calls are TRBV18 and TRBJ2-7; D is unclear. The germline V gene encodes CDR1 KGHSH and CDR2 LQKENI. V lost 5 bases and J 0 bases, leaving 17 bases between the germline ends. CDR3 length equals 16 residues.